A single T cell receptor beta chain is shown here with its context. Time point noted: cycle 4 day 1 (C4D1), after 5 to 7 weeks of nivolumab. Following autologous stem cell transplantation, relapse occurred in every patient, and exposure to brentuximab vedotin varied. The CDR3 covers 15 residues. Trimming removed 3 bases at V and 1 base at J, with 12 bases between. CDR1 and CDR2 from the germline V gene are MDHEN and SYDVKM. Assay used: immunoSEQ multiplex PCR; TCRdb lists only in-frame clones, some missing. The top ten clones hold around 17% of a sample with 100,000 to 120,000 clones, about 92% of them seen once. The data were taken from a study of PD-1 blockade in classical Hodgkin lymphoma.

J is TRBJ2-5 and V is TRBV28; no reliable D call. Sequencing used peripheral blood mononuclear cells (PBMCs), obtained before the fourth cycle of nivolumab. This TCR derives from a human donor with classical Hodgkin lymphoma. As DNA, the CDR3 is TGTGCCAGCAGTTTCTTCGGAGCGATCCAAGAGACCCAGTACTTC. Protein product: CASSFFGAIQETQYF.